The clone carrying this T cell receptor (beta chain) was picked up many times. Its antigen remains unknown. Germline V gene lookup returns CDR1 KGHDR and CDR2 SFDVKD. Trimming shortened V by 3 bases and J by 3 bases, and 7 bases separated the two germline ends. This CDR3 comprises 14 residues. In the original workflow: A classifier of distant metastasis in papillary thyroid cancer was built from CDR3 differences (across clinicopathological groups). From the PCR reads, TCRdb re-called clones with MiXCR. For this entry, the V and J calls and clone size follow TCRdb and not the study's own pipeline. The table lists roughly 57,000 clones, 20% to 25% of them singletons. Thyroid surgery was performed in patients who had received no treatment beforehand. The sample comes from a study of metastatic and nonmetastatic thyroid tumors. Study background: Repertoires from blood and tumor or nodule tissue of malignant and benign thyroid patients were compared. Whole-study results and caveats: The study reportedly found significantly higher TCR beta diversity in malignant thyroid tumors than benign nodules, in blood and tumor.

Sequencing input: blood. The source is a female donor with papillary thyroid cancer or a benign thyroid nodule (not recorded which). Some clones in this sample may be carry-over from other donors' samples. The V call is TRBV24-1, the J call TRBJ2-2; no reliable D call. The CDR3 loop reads CATSDGRDTGELFF. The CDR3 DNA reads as TGTGCCACCAGTGATGGCCGGGACACCGGGGAGCTGTTTTTT.